This entry lists 25 T cell receptor beta chains sequenced from one sample in a study of blood T cell repertoires in COVID-19 (TCRdb year 2020). The library was built by means of the immunoSEQ multiplex PCR assay. The table was pulled from immuneACCESS by TCRdb, which kept in-frame rearrangements only. Such tables lose some clones; where checked, under half of the loss comes from unresolved V genes, and the rest has no known cause. Within this sample are around 160,000 clones, with roughly 81% of them counted one time only. The top ten hold approximately 8.4% of the sample. Sequencing was performed on peripheral blood. These receptors were obtained from a human donor with acute or convalescent COVID-19. The donor label of this sample is uncertain.

As concerns this clone: Other nucleotide sequences from this sample produce the same CDR3. This rearrangement joins TRBV5-1 to TRBJ1-4, with D uncertain. Germline CDR1 reads SGHRS; CDR2 reads YFSETQ. V was pared by 0 bases and J by 8 bases, with 11 bases between. The CDR3 covers 14 residues. The CDR3 DNA is TGCGCCAGCAGCTTGGGCGGGCTGGGAGAAAAACTGTTTTTT. It specifies CASSLGGLGEKLFF.

The chain couples TRBV5-4 to TRBJ1-2; D call uncertain. The CDR3 loop spans 14 amino acids. V lost 3 bases and J lost 0, with 9 bases in between. Germline V gene sequence: CDR1 SGHNT, CDR2 YYREEE (reference sequence). The DNA for the CDR3 is TGTGCCAGCAGCTCCCAACGGTCTAACTATGGCTACACCTTC. Protein sequence: CASSSQRSNYGYTF.

The chain uses TRBV5-5 and TRBJ2-7, with TRBD1 identical over 7 bases. Germline CDR1 and CDR2: SGHKS and YYEKEE (reference sequence). V trimming: 4 bases; J trimming: 3 bases; junction bases outside the gene matches: 13. This CDR3 region has 16 residues. The CDR3 sequence is CASSPSTGTVLYEQYV. Written as DNA, the CDR3 is TGTGCCAGCAGCCCGTCCACCGGGACAGTACTCTACGAGCAGTACGTC.

The J gene is TRBJ1-2, the V gene TRBV19; D is unclear. Trimming shortened V by 5 bases and J by 5 bases, and 12 bases separated the two germline ends. CDR1 and CDR2 from the germline V gene are LNHDA and SQIVND (reference sequence). The CDR3 sequence is 13 residues long. The CDR3 nucleotides read TGTGCCAGTAGTCCGGGGTTCCTTTATGGCTACACCTTC. It yields the protein CASSPGFLYGYTF. The complete variable domain, with remaining parts taken from reference TRBV19 and TRBJ1-2, reads DGGITQSPKYLFRKEGQNVTLSCEQNLNHDAMYWYRQDPGQGLRLIYYSQIVNDFQKGDIAEGYSVSREKKESFPLTVTSAQKNPTAFYLCASSPGFLYGYTFGSGTRLTVV.

This clone appeared a single time. The chain carries TRBV5-6 and TRBJ2-7; 8 bases line up with TRBD1. V was clipped by 4 bases and J by 3 bases; unmatched bases: 6. In germline, CDR1 is SGHDT, CDR2 YYEEEE. This CDR3 comprises 14 residues. CDR3 DNA sequence: TGTGCCAGCAGCAGTGGACAGGGCCACTACGAGCAGTACTTC. Translated, it gives CASSSGQGHYEQYF.

The chain links TRBV11-3 to TRBJ2-1, with TRBD2 matching over 15 bases. Trimming at V came to 6 bases and at J to 7 bases, leaving 4 bases not matched to a gene. Germline CDR1 SGHNT, CDR2 YENEEA. This CDR3 spans 15 amino acids. CDR3 protein: CASSGLAGGLNEQFF. The DNA for the CDR3 is TGTGCCAGCAGTGGACTAGCGGGGGGGTTAAATGAGCAGTTCTTC.

In nucleotides, the CDR3 is TGTGCCAGCAGCTTGGGACAGAGAAACACCGGGGAGCTGTTTTTT. This translates into CASSLGQRNTGELFF. The rearrangement uses TRBV5-4 and TRBJ2-2; TRBD1 might be the D (5 bases). CDR1 SGHNT and CDR2 YYREEE come from the germline V gene (reference sequence). V shed 0 bases and J shed 2 bases, with 8 bases lying between them. There are 15 residues in the CDR3.

V gene TRBV5-4 combines with J gene TRBJ2-7; TRBD2 matches 7 bases. The V gene's germline CDR1 is SGHNT and CDR2 YYREEE (reference sequence). The CDR3 contains 16 residues. Losses at the gene ends were 1 base for V and 2 bases for J; bases not matched to a gene: 9. The CDR3 DNA reads as TGTGCCAGCAGCTTGATGACTAGCCGTCTTCCCTACGAGCAGTACGTC. This translates into CASSLMTSRLPYEQYV.

The V and J genes are TRBV6-5 and TRBJ1-2; D is possibly TRBD1 (5 bases). This CDR3 contains 13 residues. Trimming removed 6 bases at V and 7 bases at J, with 15 bases between. Germline V gene sequence: CDR1 MNHEY, CDR2 SVGAGI. The CDR3, as DNA: TGTGCCAGCAGCTCGGACGGGGGAGGTGGCTACACCTTC. As protein: CASSSDGGGGYTF.

V is TRBV20-1 and J is TRBJ1-2; unclear D gene. The CDR3 sequence is 9 residues long. Germline loops: CDR1 DFQATT, CDR2 SNEGSKA (reference sequence). In nucleotides, the CDR3 is TGCGAGGTGGCGAGCGGCTACACCTTC. This codes for CEVASGYTF.

This rearrangement joins TRBV5-5 to TRBJ1-2, with TRBD1 identical over 7 bases. Trimming took 4 bases from V and 3 from J; bases not matched to a gene: 9. Germline-derived CDR1 and CDR2 are SGHKS and YYEKEE (reference sequence). The CDR3 sequence is 15 residues long. The CDR3 DNA reads as TGTGCCAGCAGCCCTACAGGGGCGAGGGACTATGGCTACACCTTC. Encoded protein: CASSPTGARDYGYTF.

CDR3 sequence (DNA): TGTGCCAGACTTTGGACTAGCGGGGGGAGCTATGAGCAGTTCTTC. This encodes CARLWTSGGSYEQFF. The chain couples TRBV5-4 to TRBJ2-1; 14 positions match TRBD2. CDR1 SGHNT and CDR2 YYREEE come from the germline V gene (reference sequence). This CDR3 region has 15 residues. The trim removed 8 bases at V and 8 bases at J, leaving 9 bases unmatched.

The chain uses TRBV4-2 and TRBJ2-7; 14 bases match TRBD2. Trimming took 3 bases from V and 6 from J; bases not matched to a gene: 4. The CDR3 has 15 residues. CDR1 and CDR2 (germline): LGHNA, YNFKEQ. CDR3 region: CASSQTSGGASEQYV. For the CDR3, the DNA is TGTGCCAGCAGCCAGACTAGCGGGGGGGCAAGCGAGCAGTACGTC.

The J gene is TRBJ2-1, the V gene TRBV11-2; TRBD2 matches 12 bases. Looked up from germline, CDR1 is SGHAT and CDR2 is FQNNGV. This CDR3 region has 15 residues. V lost 5 bases and J lost 4; bases outside the gene matches: 3. The DNA of the CDR3 is TGTGCCAGCAGCCTAGCGGGGGGGCTGTACAATGAGCAGTTCTTC. Protein: CASSLAGGLYNEQFF.

This chain joins TRBV5-4 and TRBJ2-7; D possibly corresponds to TRBD2 (6 bases). The CDR3 covers 14 residues. V was cut by 4 bases and J by 5 bases, with 16 bases left in between. CDR1 is SGHNT and CDR2 is YYREEE in the germline V gene (reference sequence). The CDR3 coding sequence is TGTGCCAGCAGCCCCCGGAGGGGCGTCGACGAGCAGTACTTC. It yields the protein CASSPRRGVDEQYF. The whole variable domain, filled in from reference TRBV5-4 and TRBJ2-7, reads ETGVTQSPTHLIKTRGQQVTLRCSSQSGHNTVSWYQQALGQGPQFIFQYYREEENGRGNFPPRFSGLQFPNYSSELNVNALELDDSALYLCASSPRRGVDEQYFGPGTRLTVT.

The chain carries TRBV24-1 and TRBJ1-1; D gene unclear. V was clipped by 6 bases and J by 4 bases, with 11 bases between them. Germline V gene data show CDR1 as KGHDR and CDR2 as SFDVKD. There are 13 residues in the CDR3. CDR3 sequence reads: CATSTLTGTEAFF. In nucleotides, the CDR3 is TGTGCCACCAGTACCCTAACGGGCACTGAAGCTTTCTTT.

The genes are TRBV10-3 and TRBJ1-1; tentative D call: TRBD1 (5 bases). This CDR3 comprises 16 residues. CDR1 is ENHRY, CDR2 SYGVKD, per germline. The V end lost 0 bases, the J end lost 5 bases, and 16 bases lay between the germline ends. CDR3 nucleotides: TGTGCCATCAGTGAGTCCACCGTAGGGGAAGGGACTGAAGCTTTCTTT. This gives the protein CAISESTVGEGTEAFF.

The J gene is TRBJ1-1, the V gene TRBV27; TRBD1 matches 11 bases. Trimming removed 5 bases from V and 5 bases from J; junction bases left unmatched: 4. This CDR3 is 14 amino acids long. CDR1 and CDR2 from the germline V gene are MNHEY and SMNVEV (reference sequence). Here the CDR3 DNA reads TGTGCCAGCAGTCCGGACAGGGGGCCGACTGAAGCTTTCTTT. Its translation is CASSPDRGPTEAFF.

The V call is TRBV2, the J call TRBJ2-7; TRBD1 matches at 8 bases. The V gene's germline CDR1 is SNHLY and CDR2 FYNNEI. J gave up 3 bases and V 8 bases, and 9 bases lay outside the gene matches. CDR3 size: 14 residues. The CDR3 DNA reads TGTGCCAGCCGAATTGGACAGGGAGTCTACGAGCAGTACGTC. It is translated as CASRIGQGVYEQYV.

The CDR3 loop is CASSGIRGLNTEAFF. Here the CDR3 DNA reads TGTGCCAGTAGTGGAATCAGGGGCTTGAACACTGAAGCTTTCTTT. The chain combines TRBV19 with TRBJ1-1, with TRBD1 as a possible D gene (6 bases). This CDR3 comprises 15 residues. V lost 5 bases, J lost 0 bases, and 13 bases lay in between. CDR1 LNHDA and CDR2 SQIVND come from the germline V gene (reference sequence).

The V gene is TRBV30, the J gene TRBJ1-4, with D possibly TRBD1 on 5 matching bases. V dropped 0 bases and J dropped 8 bases, with 10 bases sitting between them. CDR1 is GTSNPN and CDR2 is SVGIG in the germline V gene (reference sequence). The CDR3 consists of 13 residues. CDR3 loop: CAWSVQGREKLFF. CDR3 in DNA: TGTGCCTGGAGTGTTCAGGGCAGAGAAAAACTGTTTTTT.

The table lists this clone with a count of one. The chain uses TRBV27 and TRBJ1-1; 7 bases match TRBD1. CDR1 and CDR2 (germline): MNHEY, SMNVEV (reference sequence). The CDR3 is 15 residues long. Germline trimming cut 6 bases from V and 4 bases from J; bases unmatched to any gene: 11. The CDR3: CASRPRQGRSTEAFF. DNA of the CDR3: TGTGCCAGCAGGCCCCGACAGGGAAGGAGCACTGAAGCTTTCTTT.

This chain links TRBV6-5 with TRBJ2-2; TRBD1 agrees at 7 bases. Germline V lookup: CDR1 MNHEY, CDR2 SVGAGI. Trimming took 6 bases from V and 1 from J; bases not matched to a gene: 2. The CDR3 is made up of 14 amino acids. CDR3 in amino acids: CASRRTGNTGELFF. The CDR3 DNA sequence: TGTGCCAGCAGGAGGACAGGGAACACCGGGGAGCTGTTTTTT.

The gene calls are TRBV6-5 and TRBJ1-1, with TRBD1 identical over 9 bases. This CDR3 region has 11 residues. With 8 bases clipped from V and 12 bases from J, the junction kept 7 bases outside the gene matches. Germline V CDR1 and CDR2: MNHEY, SVGAGI. For the CDR3, the DNA is TGTGCCAGCGGACAGGGGCGGAGAACTTTCTTT. Its protein is CASGQGRRTFF.

J is TRBJ2-7 and V is TRBV6-5; TRBD1 aligns across 7 bases. Trimming took 5 bases from V and 4 from J; bases not matched to a gene: 5. Germline values: CDR1 MNHEY, CDR2 SVGAGI. The CDR3 sequence is 13 residues long. DNA of the CDR3: TGTGCCAGCAGTCCGGGACAGCTTTACGAGCAGTACTTC. Protein sequence: CASSPGQLYEQYF.